Listed below are T cell receptor beta chains from one sample, sequenced in a study of shared clonotypes between healthy human individuals. Method: immunoSEQ multiplex PCR; TCRdb's copy keeps in-frame clones and lacks some. The sample records approximately 740,000 clones, about 91% being singletons. Sequenced material: naive CD8+ T cells sorted from blood. These receptors all come from a man younger than 45 in good health. Each CDR3 is given with its conserved first and last residue. The size of a clone is reported for some rows only, either as once, few or many, or as a class for expanded clones.

V gene: TRBV28
J gene: TRBJ2-3
clone size: .
CDR3 protein: CASSLRAGDIDTQYF

V gene: TRBV7-9
J gene: TRBJ2-5
clone size: .
CDR3 protein: CASSLTMGQPSETQYF

V gene: TRBV13
J gene: TRBJ2-2
clone size: once
CDR3 protein: CASSLRGGGTGELFF

V gene: TRBV6-1
J gene: TRBJ2-1
clone size: .
CDR3 protein: CASSEGLAVDEQFF

V gene: TRBV7-9
J gene: TRBJ1-1
clone size: .
CDR3 protein: CASSSSDRAKMNTEAFF

V gene: TRBV29-1
J gene: TRBJ2-1
clone size: .
CDR3 protein: CSVGGIAMDEQFF

V gene: TRBV13
J gene: TRBJ2-2
clone size: .
CDR3 protein: CASSLRLAGGTGELFF

V gene: TRBV2
J gene: TRBJ2-7
clone size: .
CDR3 protein: CASSEGTAYEQYF

V gene: TRBV15
J gene: TRBJ2-1
clone size: .
CDR3 protein: CATSNPHARTGWDEQFF

V gene: TRBV27
J gene: TRBJ2-7
clone size: .
CDR3 protein: CASSSGVSYEQYF

V gene: TRBV19
J gene: TRBJ1-2
clone size: once
CDR3 protein: CASSIGGASGYTF

V gene: TRBV6-6
J gene: TRBJ2-5
clone size: .
CDR3 protein: CASSNRRDDVRETQYF

V gene: TRBV5-1
J gene: TRBJ2-5
clone size: .
CDR3 protein: CASSLTGAETQYF

V gene: TRBV7-9
J gene: TRBJ1-2
clone size: .
CDR3 protein: CASSLGRLKGYGYTF

V gene: TRBV25-1
J gene: TRBJ2-1
clone size: .
CDR3 protein: CASSDIEGFYNEQFF

V gene: TRBV5-6
J gene: TRBJ2-3
clone size: .
CDR3 protein: CASSLEVVGARLTDTQYF

V gene: TRBV10-3
J gene: TRBJ2-5
clone size: .
CDR3 protein: CAISELLAEGYQETQYF

V gene: TRBV5-4
J gene: TRBJ1-4
clone size: .
CDR3 protein: CASSLIGQGEEKLFF

V gene: TRBV2
J gene: TRBJ2-1
clone size: .
CDR3 protein: CASSDSYNEQFF

V gene: TRBV4-1
J gene: TRBJ2-7
clone size: .
CDR3 protein: CASRPGLADSSYEQYF

V gene: TRBV10-3
J gene: TRBJ2-7
clone size: once
CDR3 protein: CAIKVRGSLYEQYF

V gene: TRBV28
J gene: TRBJ1-4
clone size: .
CDR3 protein: CASSLERYPTNEKLFF

V gene: TRBV7-9
J gene: TRBJ2-7
clone size: .
CDR3 protein: CASSPRDSSYEQYF

V gene: TRBV9
J gene: TRBJ2-2
clone size: .
CDR3 protein: CASSGGGQNTGELFF

V gene: TRBV5-6
J gene: TRBJ1-2
clone size: .
CDR3 protein: CASSIYLGQGPTNYGYTF

V gene: TRBV21-1
J gene: TRBJ2-7
clone size: .
CDR3 protein: CASRDRDRTYEQYF

V gene: TRBV27
J gene: TRBJ2-1
clone size: once
CDR3 protein: CASSFRRAGGFSDEQFF

V gene: TRBV5-6
J gene: TRBJ2-7
clone size: .
CDR3 protein: CASSSAGQGREQYF

V gene: TRBV21-1
J gene: TRBJ1-2
clone size: .
CDR3 protein: CASPRPGGYGYTF

V gene: TRBV28
J gene: TRBJ2-7
clone size: .
CDR3 protein: CASSPPDRNYEQYF

V gene: TRBV10-1
J gene: TRBJ2-5
clone size: .
CDR3 protein: CASSDPLEGQGIRETQYF

V gene: TRBV7-9
J gene: TRBJ2-1
clone size: .
CDR3 protein: CASASSGDRGRDEQFF

V gene: TRBV6-1
J gene: TRBJ2-7
clone size: .
CDR3 protein: CASTPPTAYEQYF

V gene: TRBV6-5
J gene: TRBJ1-1
clone size: .
CDR3 protein: CASSLATMNTEAFF

V gene: TRBV6-4
J gene: TRBJ1-1
clone size: .
CDR3 protein: CASSETGGGTEAFF

V gene: TRBV4-1
J gene: TRBJ2-7
clone size: .
CDR3 protein: CASSQGSATILSYEQYF